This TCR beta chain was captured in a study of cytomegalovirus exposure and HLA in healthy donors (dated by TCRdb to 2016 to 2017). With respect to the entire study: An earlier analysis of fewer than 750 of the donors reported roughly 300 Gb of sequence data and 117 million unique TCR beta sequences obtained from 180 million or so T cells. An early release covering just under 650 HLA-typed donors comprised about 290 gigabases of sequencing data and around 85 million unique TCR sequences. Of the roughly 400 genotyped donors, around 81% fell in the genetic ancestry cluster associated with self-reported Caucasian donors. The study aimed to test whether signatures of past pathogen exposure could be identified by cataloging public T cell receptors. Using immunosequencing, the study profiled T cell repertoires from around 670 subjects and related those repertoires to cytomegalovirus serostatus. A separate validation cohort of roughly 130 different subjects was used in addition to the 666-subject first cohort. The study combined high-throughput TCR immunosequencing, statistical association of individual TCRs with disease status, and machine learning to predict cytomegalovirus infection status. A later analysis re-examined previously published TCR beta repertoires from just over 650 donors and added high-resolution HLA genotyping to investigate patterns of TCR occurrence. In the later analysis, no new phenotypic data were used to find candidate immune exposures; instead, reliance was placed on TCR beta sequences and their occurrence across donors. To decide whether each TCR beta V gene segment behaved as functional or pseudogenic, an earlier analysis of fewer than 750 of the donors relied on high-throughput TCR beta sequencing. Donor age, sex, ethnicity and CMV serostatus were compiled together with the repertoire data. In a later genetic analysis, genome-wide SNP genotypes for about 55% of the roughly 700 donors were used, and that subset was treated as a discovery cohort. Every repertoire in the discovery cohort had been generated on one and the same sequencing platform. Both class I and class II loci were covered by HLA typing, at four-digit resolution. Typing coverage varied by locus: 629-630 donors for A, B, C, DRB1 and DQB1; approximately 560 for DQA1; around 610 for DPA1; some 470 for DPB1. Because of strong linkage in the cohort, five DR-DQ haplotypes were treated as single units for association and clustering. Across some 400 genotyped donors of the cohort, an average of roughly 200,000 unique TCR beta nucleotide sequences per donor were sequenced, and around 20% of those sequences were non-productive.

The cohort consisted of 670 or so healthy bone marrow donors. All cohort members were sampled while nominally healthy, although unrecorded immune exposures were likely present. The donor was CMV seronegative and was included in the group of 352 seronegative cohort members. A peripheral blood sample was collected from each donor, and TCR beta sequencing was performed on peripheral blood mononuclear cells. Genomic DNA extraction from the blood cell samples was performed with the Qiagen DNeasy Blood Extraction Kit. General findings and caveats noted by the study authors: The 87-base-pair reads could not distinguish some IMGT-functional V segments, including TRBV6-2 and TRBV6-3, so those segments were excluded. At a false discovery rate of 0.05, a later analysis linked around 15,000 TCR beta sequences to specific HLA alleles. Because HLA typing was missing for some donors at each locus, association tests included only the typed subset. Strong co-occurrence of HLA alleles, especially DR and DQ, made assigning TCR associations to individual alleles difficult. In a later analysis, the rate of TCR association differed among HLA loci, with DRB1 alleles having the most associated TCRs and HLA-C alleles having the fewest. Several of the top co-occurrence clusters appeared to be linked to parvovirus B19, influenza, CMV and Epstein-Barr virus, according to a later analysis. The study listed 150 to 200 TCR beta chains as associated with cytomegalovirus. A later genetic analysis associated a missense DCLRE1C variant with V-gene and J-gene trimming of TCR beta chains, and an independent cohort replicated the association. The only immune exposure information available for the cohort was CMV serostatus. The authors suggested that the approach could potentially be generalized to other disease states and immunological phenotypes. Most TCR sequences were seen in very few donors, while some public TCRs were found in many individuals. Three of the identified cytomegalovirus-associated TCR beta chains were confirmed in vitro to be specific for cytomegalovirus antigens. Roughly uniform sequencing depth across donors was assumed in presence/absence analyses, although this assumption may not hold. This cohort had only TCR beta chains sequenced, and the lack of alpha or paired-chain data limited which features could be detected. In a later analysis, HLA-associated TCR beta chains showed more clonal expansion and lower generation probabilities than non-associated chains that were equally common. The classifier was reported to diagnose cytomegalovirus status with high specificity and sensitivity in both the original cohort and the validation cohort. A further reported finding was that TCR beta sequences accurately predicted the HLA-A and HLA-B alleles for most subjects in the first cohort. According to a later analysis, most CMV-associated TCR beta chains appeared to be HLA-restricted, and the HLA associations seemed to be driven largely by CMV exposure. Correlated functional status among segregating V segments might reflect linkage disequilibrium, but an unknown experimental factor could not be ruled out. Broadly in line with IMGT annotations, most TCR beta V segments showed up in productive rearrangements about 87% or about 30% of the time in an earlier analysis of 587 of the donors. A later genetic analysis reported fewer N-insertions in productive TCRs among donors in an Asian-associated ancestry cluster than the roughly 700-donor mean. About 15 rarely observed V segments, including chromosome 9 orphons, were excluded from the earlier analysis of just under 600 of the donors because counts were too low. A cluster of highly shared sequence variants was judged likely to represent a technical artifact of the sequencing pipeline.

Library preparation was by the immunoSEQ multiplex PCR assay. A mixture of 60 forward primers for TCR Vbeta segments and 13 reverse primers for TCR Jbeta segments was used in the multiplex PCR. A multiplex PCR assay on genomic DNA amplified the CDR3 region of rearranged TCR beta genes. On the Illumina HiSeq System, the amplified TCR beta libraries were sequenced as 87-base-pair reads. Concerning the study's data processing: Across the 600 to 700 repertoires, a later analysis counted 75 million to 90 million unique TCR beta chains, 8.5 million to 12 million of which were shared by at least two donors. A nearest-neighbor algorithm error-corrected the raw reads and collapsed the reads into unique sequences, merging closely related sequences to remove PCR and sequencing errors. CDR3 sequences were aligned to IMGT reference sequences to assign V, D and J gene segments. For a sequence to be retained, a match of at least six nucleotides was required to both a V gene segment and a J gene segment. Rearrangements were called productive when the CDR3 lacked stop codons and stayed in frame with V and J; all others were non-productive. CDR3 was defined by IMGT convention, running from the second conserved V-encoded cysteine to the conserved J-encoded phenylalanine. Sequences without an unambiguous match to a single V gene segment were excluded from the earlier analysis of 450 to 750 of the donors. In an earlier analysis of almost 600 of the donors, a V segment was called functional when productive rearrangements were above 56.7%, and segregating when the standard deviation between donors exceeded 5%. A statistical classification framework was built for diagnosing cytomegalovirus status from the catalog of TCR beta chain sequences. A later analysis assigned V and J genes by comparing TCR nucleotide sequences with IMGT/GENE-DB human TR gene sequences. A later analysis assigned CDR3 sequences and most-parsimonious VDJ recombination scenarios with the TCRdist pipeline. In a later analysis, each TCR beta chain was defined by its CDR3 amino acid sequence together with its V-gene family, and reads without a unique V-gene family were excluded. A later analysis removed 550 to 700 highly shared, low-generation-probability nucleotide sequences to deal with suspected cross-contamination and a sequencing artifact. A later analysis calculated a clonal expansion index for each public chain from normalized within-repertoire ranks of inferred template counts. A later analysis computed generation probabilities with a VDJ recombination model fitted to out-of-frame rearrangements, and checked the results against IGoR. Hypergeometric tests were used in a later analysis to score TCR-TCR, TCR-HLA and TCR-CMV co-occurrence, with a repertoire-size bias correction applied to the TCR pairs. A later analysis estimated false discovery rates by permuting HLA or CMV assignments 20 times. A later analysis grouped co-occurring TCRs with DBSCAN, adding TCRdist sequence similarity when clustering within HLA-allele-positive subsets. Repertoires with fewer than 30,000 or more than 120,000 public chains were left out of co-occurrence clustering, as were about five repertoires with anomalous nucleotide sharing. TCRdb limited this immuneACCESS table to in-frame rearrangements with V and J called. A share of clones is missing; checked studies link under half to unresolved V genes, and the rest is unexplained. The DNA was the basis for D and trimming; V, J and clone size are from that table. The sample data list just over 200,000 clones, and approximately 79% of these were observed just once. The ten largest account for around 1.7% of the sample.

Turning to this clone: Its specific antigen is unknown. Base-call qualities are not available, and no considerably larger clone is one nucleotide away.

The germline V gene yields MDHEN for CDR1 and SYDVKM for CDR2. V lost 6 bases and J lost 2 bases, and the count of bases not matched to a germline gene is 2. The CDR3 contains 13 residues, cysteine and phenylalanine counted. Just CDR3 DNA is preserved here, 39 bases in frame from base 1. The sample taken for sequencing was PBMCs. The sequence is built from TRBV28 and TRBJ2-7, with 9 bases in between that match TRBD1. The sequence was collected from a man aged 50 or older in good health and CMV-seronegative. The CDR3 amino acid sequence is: CASRRTGAYEQYF. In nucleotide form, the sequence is TGTGCCAGCAGGAGGACAGGGGCCTACGAGCAGTACTTC.